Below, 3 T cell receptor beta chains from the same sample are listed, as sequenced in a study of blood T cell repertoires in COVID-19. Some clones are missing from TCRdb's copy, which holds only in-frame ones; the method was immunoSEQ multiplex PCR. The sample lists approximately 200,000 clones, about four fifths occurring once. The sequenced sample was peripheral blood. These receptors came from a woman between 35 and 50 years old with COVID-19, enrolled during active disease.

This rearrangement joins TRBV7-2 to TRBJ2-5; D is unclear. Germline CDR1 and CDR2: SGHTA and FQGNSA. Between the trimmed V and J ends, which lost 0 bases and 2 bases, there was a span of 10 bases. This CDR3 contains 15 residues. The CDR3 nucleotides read TGTGCCAGCAGCTTAGCCGCTAGGAGACAAGAGACCCAGTACTTC. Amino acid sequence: CASSLAARRQETQYF.

In nucleotides, the CDR3 is TGTGCCAGCACCCAGGGGAGGGTTAATGAAAAACTGTTTTTT. This encodes CASTQGRVNEKLFF. The rearrangement links TRBV6-5 to TRBJ1-4, with D tentatively TRBD1 (6 bases). V dropped 7 bases and J dropped 4 bases, with 13 bases sitting between them. CDR3 size: 14 residues. Per germline, CDR1 MNHEY and CDR2 SVGAGI.

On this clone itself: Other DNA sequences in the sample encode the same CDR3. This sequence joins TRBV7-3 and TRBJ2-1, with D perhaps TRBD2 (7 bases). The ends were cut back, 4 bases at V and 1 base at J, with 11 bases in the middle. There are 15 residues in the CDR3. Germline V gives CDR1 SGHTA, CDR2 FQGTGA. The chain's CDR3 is CASSSRGGSYNEQFF. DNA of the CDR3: TGTGCCAGCAGCTCGAGGGGGGGTTCCTACAATGAGCAGTTCTTC.